The 19 T cell receptor beta chains given below trace back to one sample, sequenced in a study of cytomegalovirus exposure and HLA in healthy donors. TCRdb's copy holds only in-frame clones and misses some; the assay was immunoSEQ multiplex PCR. The sample yields roughly 150,000 clones, 85% to 90% seen once. Sequenced input: PBMCs. The receptors shown here come from a woman aged 18-29 years in good health and CMV-seropositive.

This rearrangement joins TRBV19 to TRBJ2-3, with D possibly being TRBD2 (5 bases). Germline V lookup: CDR1 LNHDA, CDR2 SQIVND (reference sequence). V was shortened by 5 bases and J by 6 bases, with 12 bases between the two germline ends. The CDR3 has 13 amino acids. CDR3 in DNA: TGTGCCAGTAGTGGGTCACTAGGGGATACGCAGTATTTT. Translating gives CASSGSLGDTQYF.

V usage is TRBV30 and J usage is TRBJ2-1; 12 bases are shared with TRBD2. The germline V gene encodes CDR1 GTSNPN and CDR2 SVGIG (reference sequence). This CDR3 contains 19 residues. V trimming: 3 bases; J trimming: 0 bases; junction bases outside the gene matches: 12. Written as DNA, the CDR3 is TGTGCCTGGAGCACACTGCTAGCGGGAGGGCCTAGCTCCTACAATGAGCAGTTCTTC. Amino acid sequence: CAWSTLLAGGPSSYNEQFF.

V gene TRBV7-9 combines with J gene TRBJ1-1; 8 nucleotides agree with TRBD1. Germline V CDR1 and CDR2: SEHNR, FQNEAQ (reference sequence). The junction had 5 bases not matched to a gene; V was cut back by 3 bases and J by 11 bases. The CDR3 has 12 residues. The CDR3 bases are TGTGCCAGCAGCTTCTCTCAGGGGGCCGCTTTCTTT. This gives the protein CASSFSQGAAFF.

This clone is a singleton in its sample. J is TRBJ2-7 and V is TRBV19, with TRBD2 identical over 9 bases. Trimming took 5 bases from V and 0 from J; bases not matched to a gene: 8. Germline loops: CDR1 LNHDA, CDR2 SQIVND (reference sequence). CDR3 length: 16 amino acids. The DNA of the CDR3 is TGTGCCAGTAGTCTCCTGACTAGCGGCCCCTCCTACGAGCAGTACTTC. This codes for CASSLLTSGPSYEQYF.

The chain is built from TRBV9 and TRBJ2-1, with TRBD2 matching 7 bases. The CDR3 length is 15 residues. Germline V gives CDR1 SGDLS, CDR2 YYNGEE. V was pared by 2 bases and J by 6 bases, with 8 bases of the junction left unmatched. CDR3 bases: TGTGCCAGCAGCGTCCTGGGGGGGAGCATCAATGAGCAGTTCTTC. Translation gives CASSVLGGSINEQFF.

The chain uses TRBV19 and TRBJ2-1; 7 positions match TRBD2. The germline gives CDR1 LNHDA, CDR2 SQIVND (reference sequence). The CDR3 totals 14 residues. The V gene end was trimmed by 9 bases and the J gene end by 0 bases; junction bases not matched to a gene: 5. CDR3: CASKRGSSYNEQFF. In DNA form, the CDR3 reads TGTGCCAGCAAGCGGGGCTCCTCCTACAATGAGCAGTTCTTC.

The rearrangement uses TRBV11-2 and TRBJ2-1; 11 nucleotides align to TRBD2. This CDR3 comprises 15 residues. Trimming at V came to 5 bases and at J to 6 bases, leaving 6 bases not matched to a gene. The germline V gene has CDR1 SGHAT and CDR2 FQNNGV. The CDR3 loop is CASSPLAGGPNEQFF. Written as DNA, the CDR3 is TGTGCCAGCAGCCCTCTAGCGGGAGGACCCAATGAGCAGTTCTTC.

The chain has TRBV10-3 and TRBJ2-7; D is ambiguous. The CDR3 runs to 12 residues. Germline assignment: CDR1 ENHRY and CDR2 SYGVKD. V lost 3 bases and J 3 bases, leaving 6 bases between the germline ends. The CDR3, as DNA: TGTGCCATCAGTGACCTAGACTACGAGCAGTACTTC. This gives the protein CAISDLDYEQYF.

The gene calls are TRBV25-1 and TRBJ1-4; TRBD1 aligns across 8 bases. From germline, CDR1 is MGHDK and CDR2 SYGVNS. The CDR3 is 14 residues long. V shed 7 bases and J 12 bases; nucleotides not matched to a gene: 13. CDR3 residues: CASTRSPTGGELFF. As DNA, the CDR3 is TGTGCCAGCACCCGCTCGCCCACAGGGGGGGAACTGTTTTTT.

This sequence joins TRBV30 and TRBJ2-7, with D uncertain. The CDR3 loop spans 16 amino acids. Germline V gene data show CDR1 as GTSNPN and CDR2 as SVGIG (reference sequence). The V gene lost 3 bases and the J gene lost 5 bases, with 23 bases spanning the gap. The CDR3 region has the DNA TGTGCCTGGAGCAATGTCCGGGTGCTGATCCGGGACGAGCAGTACTTC. As protein: CAWSNVRVLIRDEQYF.

This clone was detected only once. The chain uses TRBV2 and TRBJ1-5, with D uncertain. The germline gives CDR1 SNHLY, CDR2 FYNNEI. The CDR3 sequence is 13 residues long. V shed 5 bases and J shed 7 bases, with 12 bases lying between them. The CDR3 coding sequence is TGTGCCAGCAGTCCGGGATTATGGCAGCCCCAGCATTTT. Encoded protein: CASSPGLWQPQHF.

The genes are TRBV18 and TRBJ2-3; a weak D match, TRBD2 (5 bases). The CDR3 has 15 amino acids. The germline gives CDR1 KGHSH, CDR2 LQKENI. V was trimmed by 6 bases and J by 4 bases, leaving 17 bases between them. The CDR3 DNA reads TGTGCCAGCTCCCAAATCCACAGAGGGCCAGATACGCAGTATTTT. Translating it yields CASSQIHRGPDTQYF. The full variable domain, its missing parts supplied by reference TRBV18 and TRBJ2-3, is NAGVMQNPRHLVRRRGQEARLRCSPMKGHSHVYWYRQLPEEGLKFMVYLQKENIIDESGMPKERFSAEFPKEGPSILRIQQVVRGDSAAYFCASSQIHRGPDTQYFGPGTRLTVL.

CDR3 region: CASSSQVSNTEAFF. The CDR3 nucleotides are TGCGCCAGCAGCTCACAGGTATCTAACACTGAAGCTTTCTTT. This chain joins TRBV5-1 and TRBJ1-1; TRBD1 is a possible D gene (5 bases). CDR3 length: 14 residues. Germline V CDR1 and CDR2: SGHRS, YFSETQ. Trimming shortened V by 3 bases and J by 2 bases, and 11 bases separated the two germline ends.

The gene calls are TRBV27 and TRBJ2-1; perhaps TRBD2 as D (6 bases). CDR3 length: 17 residues. Trimming stripped 5 bases from V and 6 bases from J, with 23 bases between. CDR1 MNHEY and CDR2 SMNVEV come from the germline V gene (reference sequence). The CDR3: CASSKTIPGLPFNEQFF. CDR3 coding DNA: TGTGCCAGCAGTAAAACCATCCCCGGACTACCATTCAATGAGCAGTTCTTC.

The V call is TRBV27, the J call TRBJ2-1, with TRBD2 matching over 11 bases. Trimming removed 2 bases from V and 4 bases from J; junction bases left unmatched: 1. The CDR3 loop spans 15 amino acids. Germline V gene sequence: CDR1 MNHEY, CDR2 SMNVEV (reference sequence). DNA of the CDR3: TGTGCCAGCAGTTTAGTAGCGGGAGGGTACAATGAGCAGTTCTTC. Its translation is CASSLVAGGYNEQFF.

The chain links TRBV6-5 to TRBJ2-7, with D possibly TRBD2 on 5 matching bases. With 5 bases removed from V and 3 bases from J, the gap between germline ends came to 11 bases. This CDR3 contains 13 residues. The germline gives CDR1 MNHEY, CDR2 SVGAGI. DNA for the CDR3: TGTGCCAGCAGTCCCGGGAATCTCTACGAGCAGTACTTC. Protein: CASSPGNLYEQYF.

This CDR3 is CASSGEGLAGDTQYF. CDR3 DNA sequence: TGTGCCAGCAGTGGAGAGGGACTAGCGGGAGATACGCAGTATTTT. The rearrangement joins TRBV25-1 to TRBJ2-3; TRBD2 matches 12 bases. Germline-derived CDR1 and CDR2 are MGHDK and SYGVNS. The junction had 4 bases not matched to a gene; V was cut back by 4 bases and J by 5 bases. CDR3 size: 15 residues.

The J gene is TRBJ2-7, the V gene TRBV6-5, with 10 bases matching TRBD2. Trimming took 6 bases from V and 2 from J; bases not matched to a gene: 4. The CDR3 loop spans 14 amino acids. The V gene's germline CDR1 is MNHEY and CDR2 SVGAGI. CDR3 region: CASRRTSGPYEQYF. In DNA form, the CDR3 reads TGTGCCAGCAGGAGGACTAGCGGACCCTACGAGCAGTACTTC.

The chain joins TRBV19 to TRBJ1-5, with TRBD1 matching 9 bases. V gave up 3 bases and J gave up 10 bases; unmatched junction bases: 7. The CDR3 is 14 amino acids. Germline loops: CDR1 LNHDA, CDR2 SQIVND (reference sequence). CDR3 residues: CASSIAGQGFPQHF. The CDR3 DNA reads as TGTGCCAGTAGTATTGCGGGACAGGGTTTTCCCCAGCATTTT.